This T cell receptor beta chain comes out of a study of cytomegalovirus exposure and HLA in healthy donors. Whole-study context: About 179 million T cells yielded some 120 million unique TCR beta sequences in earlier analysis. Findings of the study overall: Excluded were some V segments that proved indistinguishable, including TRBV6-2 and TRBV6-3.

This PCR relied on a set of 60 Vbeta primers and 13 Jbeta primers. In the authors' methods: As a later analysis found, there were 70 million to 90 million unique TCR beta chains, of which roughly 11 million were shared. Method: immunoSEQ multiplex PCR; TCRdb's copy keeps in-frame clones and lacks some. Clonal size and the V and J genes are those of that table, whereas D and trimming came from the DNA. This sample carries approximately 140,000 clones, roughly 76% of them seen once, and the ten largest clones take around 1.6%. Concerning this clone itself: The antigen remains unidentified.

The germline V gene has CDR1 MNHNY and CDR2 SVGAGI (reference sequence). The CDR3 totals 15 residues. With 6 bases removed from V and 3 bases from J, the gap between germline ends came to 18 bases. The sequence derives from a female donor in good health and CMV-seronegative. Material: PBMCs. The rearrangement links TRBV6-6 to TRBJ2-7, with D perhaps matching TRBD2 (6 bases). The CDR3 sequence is CASSPRGLEFYEQYF. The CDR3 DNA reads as TGTGCCAGCAGCCCTCGGGGACTTGAGTTCTACGAGCAGTACTTC.